This entry concerns a single T cell receptor beta chain. Its antigen is as yet unknown. Trimming took 7 bases from V and 1 from J, leaving 16 bases between them. This CDR3 has 14 amino acids. Germline CDR1 SQVTM, CDR2 ANQGSEA. This entry comes from a study of T cell responses to AZD1222 COVID-19 vaccine. Regarding the study as a whole: Reports say nearly half of spike-specific TCRs go after unmutated variant regions. It was only six AZD1222 recipients who were seropositive at baseline.

The repertoire was sequenced with immunoSEQ multiplex PCR; TCRdb's copy has only in-frame clones and lacks some. The profile covers some 130,000 clones, with approximately 92% appearing a single time and roughly 3.4% taken by the ten largest. This receptor was identified in an adult who received the AZD1222 COVID-19 vaccine. The specimen comprised peripheral blood, sampled 28 days after the second AZD1222 dose. The V call is TRBV29-1, the J call TRBJ1-1; TRBD1 might be the D (6 bases). CDR3 DNA: TGCAGCGCGTCCGTTGGGGGGGCGAACACTGAAGCTTTCTTT. As protein: CSASVGGANTEAFF.